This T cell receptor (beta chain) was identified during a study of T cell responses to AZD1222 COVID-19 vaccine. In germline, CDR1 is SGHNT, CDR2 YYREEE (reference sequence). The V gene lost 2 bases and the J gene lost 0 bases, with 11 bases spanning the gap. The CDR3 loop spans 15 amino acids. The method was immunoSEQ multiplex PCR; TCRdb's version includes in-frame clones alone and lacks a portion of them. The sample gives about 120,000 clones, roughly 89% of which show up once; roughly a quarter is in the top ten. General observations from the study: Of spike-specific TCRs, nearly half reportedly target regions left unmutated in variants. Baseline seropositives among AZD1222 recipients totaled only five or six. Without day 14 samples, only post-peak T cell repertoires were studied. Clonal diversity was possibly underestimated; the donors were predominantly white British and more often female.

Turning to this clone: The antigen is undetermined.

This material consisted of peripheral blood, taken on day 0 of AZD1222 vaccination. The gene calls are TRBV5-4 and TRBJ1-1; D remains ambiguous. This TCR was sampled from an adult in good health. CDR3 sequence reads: CASSLVPGLNTEAFF. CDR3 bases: TGTGCCAGCAGCTTAGTACCGGGCTTGAACACTGAAGCTTTCTTT.